A selection of T cell receptor beta chains follows, all from one sample in a study of read filtering for tumor transcriptome and immune sequencing. MiXCR, applied by TCRdb to the reads, yields one record per CDR3 protein. The top ten hold over 10% of the sample, which has tens of thousands of distinct CDR3 sequences, 20% to 25% seen once. Sequenced material: a population of CD138-negative cells sorted from bone marrow. Receptor source: a donor aged 40 or older with multiple myeloma. The CDR3 runs from the conserved cysteine through the conserved F or W. A D gene is named only where the DNA matches it firmly. The size field is filled for only some rows; it gives once, few, many or a size class.

TRBJ2-1 | - | TRBV7-9 | 14 | TRBD2 | CASSLGGGANEQFF | TGTGCCAGCAGCTTAGGCGGGGGGGCGAATGAGCAGTTCTTC
TRBJ1-2 | few | TRBV20-1 | 15 | - | CSARDRVRGNYGYTF | TGCAGTGCTAGAGATAGAGTCCGGGGGAACTATGGCTACACCTTC
TRBJ1-5 | few | TRBV4-1 | 15 | TRBD1 | CASSQEGQGNRPQHF | TGCGCCAGCAGCCAAGAGGGACAGGGAAATCGGCCCCAGCATTTT
TRBJ2-2 | many | TRBV24-1 | 13 | TRBD2 | CATRGTSAGELFF | TGTGCCACCAGGGGGACTAGCGCCGGGGAGCTGTTTTTT
TRBJ1-5 | few | TRBV25-1 | 15 | - | CASSETGGANQPQHF | TGTGCCAGCAGTGAAACGGGTGGAGCCAATCAGCCCCAGCATTTT
TRBJ2-1 | many | TRBV5-4 | 14 | - | CASSLEPRNNEQFF | TGTGCCAGCAGCTTGGAGCCTAGAAACAATGAGCAGTTCTTC
TRBJ1-5 | - | TRBV20-1 | 15 | - | CSAAKGPALNPPQHF | TGCAGTGCTGCCAAGGGACCCGCGCTCAATCCGCCCCAGCATTTT
TRBJ2-1 | many | TRBV18 | 20 | TRBD1 | CASSPPTGKGRLLNYNEQFF | TGTGCCAGCTCACCACCGACAGGGAAGGGGCGGTTGCTAAACTACAATGAGCAGTTCTTC
TRBJ1-2 | - | TRBV29-1 | 14 | - | CSVPPTSSFGPYTF | TGCAGCGTTCCACCGACATCCTCCTTTGGGCCCTACACCTTC
TRBJ2-7 | many | TRBV5-5 | 14 | TRBD1 | CASSLTGGSAEQYF | TGTGCCAGCAGCTTGACAGGGGGATCTGCCGAGCAGTACTTC
TRBJ1-2 | many | TRBV12-3/TRBV12-4 | 15 | - | CASRQQISSNYGYTF | TGTGCCAGCAGGCAGCAGATCAGCTCTAACTATGGCTACACCTTC
TRBJ1-2 | few | TRBV28 | 13 | - | CASSLSQLYGYTF | TGTGCCAGCAGTTTGAGTCAGCTCTATGGCTACACCTTC
TRBJ2-5 | many | TRBV7-8 | 13 | TRBD2 | CASSGTSAETQYF | TGTGCCAGCAGCGGGACTAGCGCTGAGACCCAGTACTTC
TRBJ2-7 | - | TRBV7-9 | 12 | - | CASRSEGYEQYF | TGTGCCAGCCGGAGCGAAGGCTACGAGCAGTACTTC
TRBJ2-3 | many | TRBV7-9 | 13 | - | CASSLAVADTQYF | TGTGCCAGCAGCTTAGCGGTGGCGGATACGCAGTATTTT
TRBJ1-1 | many | TRBV5-1 | 16 | - | CASSLILGRGNTEAFF | TGCGCCAGCAGCTTGATTCTGGGCAGGGGAAACACTGAAGCTTTCTTT
TRBJ2-1 | many | TRBV11-2 | 16 | - | CASSLEGSDSRGEQFF | TGTGCCAGCAGCTTAGAGGGCTCGGACTCACGGGGTGAGCAGTTCTTC
TRBJ2-7 | many | TRBV7-9 | 13 | - | CASSGGGTYEQYF | TGTGCCAGCAGCGGTGGTGGAACCTACGAGCAGTACTTC
TRBJ2-5 | - | TRBV5-1 | 15 | - | CASSQTGRSEETQYF | TGCGCCAGCAGCCAAACAGGGAGATCAGAAGAGACCCAGTACTTC
TRBJ2-3 | once | TRBV5-1 | 15 | - | CTSSLGSTGTDTQYF | TGCACCAGCAGCTTGGGGAGTACGGGCACAGATACGCAGTATTTT
TRBJ1-1 | few | TRBV29-1 | 13 | - | CSVLGGENTEAFF | TGCAGCGTTCTCGGAGGGGAGAACACTGAAGCTTTCTTT
TRBJ2-5 | - | TRBV3-1 | 16 | TRBD2 | CASSRRLAGGQEAQYF | TGTGCCAGCAGCCGACGACTAGCGGGGGGCCAAGAGGCCCAGTACTTC
TRBJ2-2 | - | TRBV29-1 | 13 | - | CSVEEPLTGGLFF | TGCAGCGTTGAAGAGCCACTAACCGGGGGGCTGTTTTTC
TRBJ1-2 | many | TRBV2 | 14 | TRBD1 | CASTLQGVGYGYTF | TGTGCCAGCACCTTACAGGGGGTTGGCTATGGCTACACCTTC
TRBJ1-1 | many | TRBV5-1 | 13 | - | CASSLDLGTEAFF | TGCGCCAGCAGCTTGGATCTCGGCACTGAAGCTTTCTTT
TRBJ1-1 | many | TRBV20-1 | 13 | - | CSAGRGEDTEAFF | TGCAGTGCTGGGAGGGGGGAGGACACTGAAGCTTTCTTT
TRBJ1-5 | many | TRBV2 | 16 | - | CASSGRTGKGNQPQHF | TGTGCCAGCAGTGGCCGAACGGGGAAGGGCAATCAGCCCCAGCATTTT
TRBJ1-5 | - | TRBV6-2/TRBV6-3 | 13 | - | CASSESRGWPQHF | TGTGCCAGCAGTGAATCTAGGGGATGGCCCCAGCATTTT
TRBJ2-3 | - | TRBV12-3/TRBV12-4 | 15 | TRBD2 | CTTPASGGAGDTQYF | TGTACCACCCCCGCTAGCGGGGGCGCTGGAGATACGCAGTATTTT
TRBJ2-3 | - | TRBV24-1 | 16 | - | CATSDLKGTVGGTQYF | TGTGCCACCAGTGATTTGAAAGGGACCGTTGGGGGTACCCAGTATTTT
TRBJ2-1 | many | TRBV28 | 15 | - | CASSRTILYYNEQFF | TGTGCCAGCAGTAGGACTATTCTTTACTACAATGAGCAGTTCTTC
TRBJ2-7 | many | TRBV2 | 13 | TRBD1 | CASRGTGGREQYF | TGTGCCAGCAGAGGGACAGGGGGCCGCGAGCAGTACTTC
TRBJ2-3 | many | TRBV2 | 12 | - | CASRGGQDTQYF | TGTGCCAGCAGGGGGGGACAAGATACGCAGTATTTT
TRBJ2-4 | few | TRBV20-1 | 18 | - | CSARALRKRAIAKNIQYF | TGCAGTGCTAGAGCCCTCCGAAAGCGAGCCATCGCCAAAAACATTCAGTACTTC
TRBJ2-3 | many | TRBV15 | 13 | - | CATSTSRAATQYF | TGTGCCACCAGCACTTCACGGGCGGCTACGCAGTATTTT
TRBJ2-1 | many | TRBV29-1 | 13 | - | CSVDWRRRNEQFF | TGCAGCGTTGACTGGAGGAGGAGGAATGAGCAGTTCTTC
TRBJ1-2 | many | TRBV4-1 | 13 | - | CASSLPANYGYTF | TGCGCCAGCAGCCTGCCGGCTAACTATGGCTACACCTTC
TRBJ1-1 | many | TRBV27 | 13 | - | CAGKGQAGTEAFF | TGTGCCGGTAAGGGCCAAGCGGGCACTGAAGCTTTCTTT
TRBJ2-6 | many | TRBV12-3/TRBV12-4 | 19 | TRBD2 | CASRSKLAGGTSGANVLTF | TGTGCCAGCAGATCGAAACTAGCGGGGGGAACGTCTGGGGCCAACGTCCTGACTTTC
TRBJ2-2 | many | TRBV2 | 15 | - | CASSPRLTDTGELFF | TGTGCCAGCAGTCCCCGGTTAACTGACACCGGGGAGCTGTTTTTT
TRBJ2-7 | many | TRBV11-2 | 15 | TRBD2 | CASSLGAGGGDEQYF | TGTGCCAGCAGCTTAGGAGCGGGGGGAGGGGACGAGCAGTACTTC
TRBJ2-3 | - | TRBV7-8 | 13 | - | CASSLQVPDTQCF | TGTGCCAGCAGCCTACAGGTTCCAGATACGCAGTGTTTT
TRBJ2-5 | few | TRBV5-1 | 16 | - | CASSLGVGVLQETQYF | TGCGCCAGCAGCTTAGGGGTCGGGGTGCTACAAGAGACCCAGTACTTC
TRBJ2-2 | few | TRBV5-6 | 14 | TRBD1 | CASSRGTVTGELFF | TGTGCCAGCAGCCGTGGGACAGTCACCGGGGAGCTGTTTTTT
TRBJ1-5 | - | TRBV28 | 15 | - | CASRSWTASNQPQHF | TGTGCCAGCAGATCTTGGACAGCCAGCAATCAGCCCCAGCATTTT
TRBJ1-2 | few | TRBV3-1 | 15 | TRBD1 | CASSLGQGANYGYTF | TGTGCCAGCAGCTTAGGACAGGGAGCTAACTATGGCTACACCTTC
TRBJ1-1 | many | TRBV5-1 | 17 | TRBD1 | CASSWDRLRGADTEAFF | TGCGCCAGCAGCTGGGACAGGCTAAGAGGGGCTGACACTGAAGCTTTCTTT
TRBJ2-5 | - | TRBV7-2 | 16 | TRBD2 | CASSLGPGTIKEAQYF | TGTGCCAGCAGCTTGGGCCCGGGGACTATCAAAGAGGCCCAGTACTTC